A single count supports the clone carrying this T cell receptor (beta chain). Sample treatment: over 15 received Ad26.COV2.S at low or high dose, single or two shots; roughly five received placebo; per-sample allocation not given. Collection of the samples took place on day 63 after the first injection of vaccine or placebo. Boston supplied an adult donor aged 18-55 years. The entry originates in a study of Ad26.COV2.S vaccination and SARS-CoV-2 variants. Study details: Doses of Ad26.COV2.S were injected into muscle once or twice, 56 days apart.

Assay used: immunoSEQ multiplex PCR; TCRdb lists only in-frame clones, some missing. The table lists fewer than 400,000 clones, around nine tenths of them singletons, with approximately 3.7% in the top ten. Sequencing was performed on peripheral blood, taken in a trial of Ad26.COV2.S vaccine versus placebo. This clonotype originated in a person between 18 and 59 years old who received the Ad26.COV2.S COVID-19 vaccine or a placebo.

CDR3 nucleotides: TGTGCCAGCAGTGAAGGAGTGCAGGGATCTAATGAAAAACTGTTTTTT. It translates to CASSEGVQGSNEKLFF. This chain links TRBV6-1 with TRBJ1-4; TRBD1 is a possible D gene (5 bases). Germline V gives CDR1 MNHNS, CDR2 SASEGT. Trimming took 1 base from V and 3 from J, leaving 12 bases between them. The CDR3 runs 16 residues.